These T cell receptor beta chains were read from a single sample in a study of naive and memory T cell subsets. TCRdb called the UMI-ligation and nested PCR reads again in MiXCR, with one record for every CDR3 protein. The sample shows around 160,000 distinct CDR3 sequences, approximately 15% of them seen only once. The sequencing sample was made of naive CD4+ T cells from blood. The receptor set was obtained from a human donor in good health. CDR3s include the opening cysteine and the closing phenylalanine or tryptophan. D genes are given only for firm matches. Only part of the rows carry a size: once, few, many, or a class if the clone is expanded.

abundance: -; d_gene: -; j_gene: TRBJ2-4; v_gene: TRBV12-2; CDR3aa: CASSLAPDSQPSGSVPKNIQYF; CDR3nt: TGTGCAAGTAGCTTAGCCCCCGACAGCCAACCTAGCGGGAGCGTGCCCAAAAACATTCAGTACTTC
abundance: -; d_gene: -; j_gene: TRBJ1-5; v_gene: TRBV12-3/TRBV12-4; CDR3aa: CASSLASSSNQPQHF; CDR3nt: TGTGCCAGCAGTTTAGCGTCCTCCAGCAATCAGCCCCAGCATTTT
abundance: few; d_gene: TRBD2; j_gene: TRBJ2-7; v_gene: TRBV20-1; CDR3aa: CSASIPSGGYYEQYF; CDR3nt: TGCAGTGCTAGCATCCCTAGCGGAGGATACTACGAGCAGTACTTC
abundance: few; d_gene: -; j_gene: TRBJ2-7; v_gene: TRBV6-5; CDR3aa: CASSYSLRTDSYEQYF; CDR3nt: TGTGCCAGCAGTTACTCCCTCAGGACCGATTCCTACGAGCAGTACTTC
abundance: -; d_gene: -; j_gene: TRBJ2-1; v_gene: TRBV29-1; CDR3aa: CSVSAGEQFF; CDR3nt: TGCAGCGTTTCCGCCGGTGAGCAGTTCTTC
abundance: -; d_gene: -; j_gene: TRBJ2-2; v_gene: TRBV12-3/TRBV12-4; CDR3aa: CASSCQTGELFF; CDR3nt: TGTGCCAGCAGTTGTCAAACCGGGGAGCTGTTTTTT
abundance: -; d_gene: TRBD2; j_gene: TRBJ2-7; v_gene: TRBV6-5; CDR3aa: CASSWGGREEQYF; CDR3nt: TGTGCCAGCAGTTGGGGCGGGAGGGAAGAGCAGTACTTC
abundance: -; d_gene: TRBD2; j_gene: TRBJ2-2; v_gene: TRBV5-1; CDR3aa: CASSPGGRGLALTGELFF; CDR3nt: TGCGCCAGCAGCCCAGGTGGCCGGGGACTAGCGTTGACCGGGGAGCTGTTTTTT
abundance: -; d_gene: TRBD1; j_gene: TRBJ1-5; v_gene: TRBV19; CDR3aa: CASSATRGDQPQHF; CDR3nt: TGTGCCAGCTCAGCGACCAGGGGGGATCAGCCCCAGCATTTT
abundance: few; d_gene: TRBD1; j_gene: TRBJ1-4; v_gene: TRBV20-1; CDR3aa: CSGTGADTNEKLFF; CDR3nt: TGCAGTGGGACAGGGGCTGATACTAATGAAAAACTGTTTTTT
abundance: many; d_gene: TRBD2; j_gene: TRBJ2-1; v_gene: TRBV18; CDR3aa: CASSPPGLAGVNEQFF; CDR3nt: TGTGCCAGCTCACCACCGGGACTAGCGGGAGTCAATGAGCAGTTCTTC
abundance: once; d_gene: -; j_gene: TRBJ1-4; v_gene: TRBV5-1; CDR3aa: CASSTGSSGGGEKLFF; CDR3nt: TGCGCCAGCAGCACAGGGTCCTCCGGCGGTGGGGAAAAACTGTTTTTT
abundance: -; d_gene: TRBD2; j_gene: TRBJ2-3; v_gene: TRBV24-1; CDR3aa: CATSDPGLAGGVTDTQYF; CDR3nt: TGTGCCACCAGTGACCCAGGACTAGCGGGAGGGGTGACAGATACGCAGTATTTT
abundance: few; d_gene: -; j_gene: TRBJ1-5; v_gene: TRBV5-1; CDR3aa: CASSLGQSSNQPQHF; CDR3nt: TGCGCCAGCAGCTTGGGACAGTCGAGCAATCAGCCCCAGCATTTT
abundance: -; d_gene: -; j_gene: TRBJ2-5; v_gene: TRBV7-9; CDR3aa: CASSQRPSETQYF; CDR3nt: TGTGCCAGCAGCCAAAGACCATCAGAGACCCAGTACTTC
abundance: few; d_gene: -; j_gene: TRBJ2-3; v_gene: TRBV29-1; CDR3aa: CSVGTVLADTQYF; CDR3nt: TGCAGCGTTGGGACAGTCTTGGCAGATACGCAGTATTTT
abundance: few; d_gene: -; j_gene: TRBJ2-7; v_gene: TRBV28; CDR3aa: CASSFLDRTQGEQYF; CDR3nt: TGTGCCAGCAGTTTTCTTGACAGGACCCAGGGTGAGCAGTACTTC
abundance: few; d_gene: TRBD1; j_gene: TRBJ2-7; v_gene: TRBV28; CDR3aa: CASRAGTGAREQYF; CDR3nt: TGTGCCAGCAGAGCCGGGACAGGGGCGCGCGAGCAGTACTTC
abundance: few; d_gene: -; j_gene: TRBJ2-3; v_gene: TRBV5-4; CDR3aa: CASSRATGTDTQYF; CDR3nt: TGTGCCAGCAGCCGGGCGACGGGCACAGATACGCAGTATTTT
abundance: few; d_gene: -; j_gene: TRBJ2-3; v_gene: TRBV5-1; CDR3aa: CASRESVSTDTQYF; CDR3nt: TGCGCCAGCAGGGAAAGCGTGAGCACAGATACGCAGTATTTT
abundance: few; d_gene: -; j_gene: TRBJ2-5; v_gene: TRBV5-1; CDR3aa: CASSLSAQTQYF; CDR3nt: TGCGCCAGCAGCTTGTCCGCCCAGACCCAGTACTTC
abundance: -; d_gene: TRBD2; j_gene: TRBJ2-7; v_gene: TRBV20-1; CDR3aa: CSARDASGSLYEQYF; CDR3nt: TGCAGTGCTAGAGATGCTAGCGGGAGTCTCTACGAGCAGTACTTC
abundance: -; d_gene: -; j_gene: TRBJ2-7; v_gene: TRBV6-2/TRBV6-3; CDR3aa: CASSYSRQDFYEQYF; CDR3nt: TGTGCCAGCAGTTACTCGAGGCAGGATTTCTACGAGCAGTACTTC
abundance: few; d_gene: -; j_gene: TRBJ2-5; v_gene: TRBV11-2; CDR3aa: CASSLGWAEGQETQYF; CDR3nt: TGTGCCAGCAGCTTAGGTTGGGCGGAGGGACAAGAGACCCAGTACTTC
abundance: few; d_gene: -; j_gene: TRBJ2-7; v_gene: TRBV7-6; CDR3aa: CASSLAPPAKQPSYEQYF; CDR3nt: TGTGCCAGCAGCTTAGCACCTCCGGCTAAGCAACCTAGCTACGAGCAGTACTTC